What follows describes a single T cell receptor beta chain. Its antigen is currently not known. Since a much larger clone is just one base distant, this may be a read error. CDR1 and CDR2 are drawn from the germline V gene: SQVTM, ANQGSEA. The junction shows trimming of 1 base on V and 8 bases on J, plus 15 bases between the germline ends. From its cysteine to its phenylalanine, the CDR3 spans 13 amino acids. The DNA shown is the 39-base CDR3, in frame from base 1. Every donor was a healthy Caucasian. Three unrelated non-twin adults were also sequenced: a male aged 18 to 30, a male aged 50 to 60 and a female aged 50 to 60. Miltenyi CD45RO+ enrichment and human naive T-cell isolation kits were used to isolate memory (CD45RO+) and naive T cells from PBMC. This sample is drawn from a study of identical twins (dated by TCRdb to the mid-2010s). At the level of the whole study: TCR alpha and beta repertoires from monozygotic twins, unrelated adults of various ages and cord blood were deep-sequenced to test whether fetal clonotypes persist. To rule out contamination, replicate twin experiments were performed at different times with different library preparation protocols. What the study reported, not specific to this receptor: Compared with coincidental sharing between unrelated individuals, out-of-frame TCR alpha sequences shared between twins showed an excess of sequences with low generation probability. Because the same donors could not be followed over many years, conclusions were based on cross-sectional statistical analysis. Recombination models systematically underestimated out-of-frame TCR alpha sharing in monozygotic twins but agreed with sharing between unrelated individuals. Abundant cord blood beta clonotypes had fewer insertions, young adult naive repertoires showed a similar but weaker trend, and memory repertoires showed no such trend. Zero-insertion analyses could be partly confounded by invariant T cells such as MAIT and iNKT, although diverse VJ usage argued against such confounding for most clonotypes. In beta out-of-frame sequences, excess twin sharing was weaker, because having fewer shared sequences lowered the signal-to-noise ratio.

The library was prepared using 5' RACE. Sequencing was performed on an Illumina HiSeq 2000. A universal primer binding site was introduced by template switching, and a unique molecular identifier was present in the final cDNA, enabling accurate counting of TCR cDNA molecules. Specific primers in the conserved constant-segment region were used to synthesize first-strand cDNA for TCR alpha and beta chains. To control for contamination, every cDNA library carried two barcodes: a SMART-Mk sample barcode plus Illumina barcodes. TruSeq adapter sequences along with Illumina sample barcodes were introduced in two successive PCR steps. The Illumina HiSeq platform was used with custom primers to sequence TCR alpha and beta cDNA libraries. The study's processing was this. MiGEC processed the raw reads to extract unique molecular identifiers, while MiXCR was used to determine the CDR3 positions. Recombination models were inferred per individual with the repgenHMM and IGoR tools using an EM algorithm. Shared clonotypes were analyzed with the tcR package in R, and sharing was normalized by the product of cloneset sizes. To study raw recombination without the effects of thymic and clonal selection, out-of-frame nonproductive sequences were analyzed. In-frame beta chains were kept once TCRdb had trimmed the public reads at Q25 with fastp and called clones with MiXCR. One record per CDR3 amino acid sequence lists the most common genes and DNA. TCRdb, not the authors, supplied the V and J calls. The sample data list roughly 690,000 distinct CDR3 sequences, and around 6% of these were observed just once. Around 1.7% of the sample belongs to the ten largest clones.

The material sequenced was naive T cells sorted from blood. Taken with the paper, the label for cell subset or site translates to: cells isolated with a human naive T-cell isolation kit. The source is a man younger than 35 in good health. The receptor chain draws on TRBV29-1 and TRBJ2-7, with the D gene not confidently named. In nucleotides, the sequence is TGCAGCGTTGAAGCGGCGGACGAGTACAAGCAGTACTTC. Its coded protein is CSVEAADEYKQYF.